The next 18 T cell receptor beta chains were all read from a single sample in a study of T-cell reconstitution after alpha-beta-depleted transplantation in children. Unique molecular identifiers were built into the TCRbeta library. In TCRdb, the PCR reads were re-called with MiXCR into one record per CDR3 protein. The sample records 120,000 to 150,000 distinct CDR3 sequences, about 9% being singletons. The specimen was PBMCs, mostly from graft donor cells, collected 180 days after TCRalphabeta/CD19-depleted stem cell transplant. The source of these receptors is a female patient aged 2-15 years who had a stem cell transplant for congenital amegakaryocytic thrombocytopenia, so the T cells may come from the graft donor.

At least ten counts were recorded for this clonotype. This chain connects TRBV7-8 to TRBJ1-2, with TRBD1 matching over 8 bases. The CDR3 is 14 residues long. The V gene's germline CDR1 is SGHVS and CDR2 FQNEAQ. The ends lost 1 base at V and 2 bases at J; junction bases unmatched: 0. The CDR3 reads CASSLGTGNYGYTF. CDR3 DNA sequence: TGTGCCAGCAGCTTAGGGACAGGGAACTATGGCTACACCTTC.

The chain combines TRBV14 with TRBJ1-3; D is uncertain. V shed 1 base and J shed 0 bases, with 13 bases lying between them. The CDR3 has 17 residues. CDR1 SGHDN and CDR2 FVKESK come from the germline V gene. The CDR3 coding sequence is TGTGCCAGCAGCCAAGGGGGAGGTTCTTTCTCTGGAAACACCATATATTTT. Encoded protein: CASSQGGGSFSGNTIYF. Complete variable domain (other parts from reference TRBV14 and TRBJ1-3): EAGVTQFPSHSVIEKGQTVTLRCDPISGHDNLYWYRRVMGKEIKFLLHFVKESKQDESGMPNNRFLAERTGGTYSTLKVQPAELEDSGVYFCASSQGGGSFSGNTIYFGEGSWLTVV.

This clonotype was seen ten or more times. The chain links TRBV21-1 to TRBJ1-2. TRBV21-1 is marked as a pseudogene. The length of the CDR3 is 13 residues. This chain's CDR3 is CASSPWGHYGYTF. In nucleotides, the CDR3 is TGTGCCAGCAGCCCATGGGGTCACTATGGCTACACCTTC.

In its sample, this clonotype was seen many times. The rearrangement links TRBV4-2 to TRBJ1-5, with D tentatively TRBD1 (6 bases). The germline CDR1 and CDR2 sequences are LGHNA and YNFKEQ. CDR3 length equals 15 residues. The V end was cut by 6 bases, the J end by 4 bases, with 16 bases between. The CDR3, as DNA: TGTGCCAGCAGGCCCTCAGGGGCTGGTAATCAGCCCCAGCATTTT. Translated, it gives CASRPSGAGNQPQHF.

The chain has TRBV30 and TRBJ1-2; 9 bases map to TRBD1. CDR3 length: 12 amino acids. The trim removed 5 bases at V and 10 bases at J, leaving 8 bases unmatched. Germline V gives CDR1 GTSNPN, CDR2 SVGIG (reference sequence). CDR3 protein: CAWDSGTGSYTF. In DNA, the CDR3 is TGTGCCTGGGACTCCGGGACAGGGTCCTACACCTTC.

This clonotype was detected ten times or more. CDR3 sequence: CASSLAMWGPNEKLFF. The CDR3 bases are TGCGCCAGCAGCTTGGCAATGTGGGGTCCTAATGAAAAACTGTTTTTT. The chain uses TRBV5-1 and TRBJ1-4; D unresolved. V was shortened by 0 bases and J by 3 bases, with 12 bases between the two germline ends. The CDR3 has 16 residues. From germline, CDR1 is SGHRS and CDR2 YFSETQ.

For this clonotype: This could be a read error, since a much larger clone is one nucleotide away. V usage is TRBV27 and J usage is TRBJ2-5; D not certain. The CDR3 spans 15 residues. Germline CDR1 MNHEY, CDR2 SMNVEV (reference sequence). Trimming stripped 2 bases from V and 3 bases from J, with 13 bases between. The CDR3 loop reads CASSLRWESKETQYF. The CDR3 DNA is TGTGCCAGCAGTTTAAGGTGGGAAAGCAAAGAGACCCAGTACTTC.

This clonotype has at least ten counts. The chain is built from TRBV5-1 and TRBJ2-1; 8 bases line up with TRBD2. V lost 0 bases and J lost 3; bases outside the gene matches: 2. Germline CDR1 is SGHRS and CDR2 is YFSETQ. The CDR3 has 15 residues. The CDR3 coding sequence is TGCGCCAGCAGCTTGGTCCGGGGGGGCTACAATGAGCAGTTCTTC. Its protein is CASSLVRGGYNEQFF.

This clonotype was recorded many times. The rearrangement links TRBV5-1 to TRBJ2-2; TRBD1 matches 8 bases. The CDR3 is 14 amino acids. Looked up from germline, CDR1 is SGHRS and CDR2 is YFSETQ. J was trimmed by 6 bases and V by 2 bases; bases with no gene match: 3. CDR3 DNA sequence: TGCGCCAGCAGCTTCAGGACAGGGTCCGGGGAGCTGTTTTTT. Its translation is CASSFRTGSGELFF.

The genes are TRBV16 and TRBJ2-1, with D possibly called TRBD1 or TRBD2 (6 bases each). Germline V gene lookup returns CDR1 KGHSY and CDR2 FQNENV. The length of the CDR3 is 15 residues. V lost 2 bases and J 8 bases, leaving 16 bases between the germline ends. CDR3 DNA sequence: TGTGCCAGCAGCCAACCTAGGGGGGAGAGGGATGAGCAGTTCTTC. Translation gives CASSQPRGERDEQFF.

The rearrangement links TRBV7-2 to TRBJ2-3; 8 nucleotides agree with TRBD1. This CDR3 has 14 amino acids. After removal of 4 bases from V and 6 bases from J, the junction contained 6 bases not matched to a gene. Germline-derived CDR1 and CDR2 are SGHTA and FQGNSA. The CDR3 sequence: CASSYRTGRDTQYF. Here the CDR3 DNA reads TGTGCCAGCAGCTACCGGACAGGGCGGGATACGCAGTATTTT. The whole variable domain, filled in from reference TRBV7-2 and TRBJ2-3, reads GAGVSQSPSNKVTEKGKDVELRCDPISGHTALYWYRQSLGQGLEFLIYFQGNSAPDKSGLPSDRFSAERTGGSVSTLTIQRTQQEDSAVYLCASSYRTGRDTQYFGPGTRLTVL.

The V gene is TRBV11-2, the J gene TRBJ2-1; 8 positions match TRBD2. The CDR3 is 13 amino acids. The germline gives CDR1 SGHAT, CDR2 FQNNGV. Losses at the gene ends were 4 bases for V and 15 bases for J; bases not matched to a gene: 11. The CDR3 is CASSSLGLAGVFF. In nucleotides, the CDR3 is TGTGCCAGCAGCTCGCTAGGACTAGCCGGTGTGTTCTTC. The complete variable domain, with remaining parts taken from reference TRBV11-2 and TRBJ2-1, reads EAGVAQSPRYKIIEKRQSVAFWCNPISGHATLYWYQQILGQGPKLLIQFQNNGVVDDSQLPKDRFSAERLKGVDSTLKIQPAKLEDSAVYLCASSSLGLAGVFFGPGTRLTVL.

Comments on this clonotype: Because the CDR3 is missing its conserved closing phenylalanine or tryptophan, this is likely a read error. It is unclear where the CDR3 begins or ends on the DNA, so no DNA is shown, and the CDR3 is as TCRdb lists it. The CDR3 protein is CASSPGPPI. This chain connects TRBV4-2 to TRBJ2-7; TRBD1 is the table's D call, not checked against the DNA. CDR1 is LGHNA, CDR2 YNFKEQ, per germline. The CDR3 is 9 amino acids in total, end residues counted.

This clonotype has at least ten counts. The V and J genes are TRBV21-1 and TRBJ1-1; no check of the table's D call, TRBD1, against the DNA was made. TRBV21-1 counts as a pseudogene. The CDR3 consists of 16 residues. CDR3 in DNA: TGTGCCAGCAGCGCAAAAATACAGGGGGTGAACACTGAAGCTTTCTTT. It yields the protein CASSAKIQGVNTEAFF.

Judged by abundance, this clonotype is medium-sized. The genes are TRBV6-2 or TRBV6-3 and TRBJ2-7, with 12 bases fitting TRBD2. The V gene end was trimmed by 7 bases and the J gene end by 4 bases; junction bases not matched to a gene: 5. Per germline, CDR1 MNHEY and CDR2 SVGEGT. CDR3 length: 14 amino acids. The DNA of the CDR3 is TGTGCCAGCACCCCGGGACTAGCGGGTTACGAGCAGTACTTC. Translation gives CASTPGLAGYEQYF.

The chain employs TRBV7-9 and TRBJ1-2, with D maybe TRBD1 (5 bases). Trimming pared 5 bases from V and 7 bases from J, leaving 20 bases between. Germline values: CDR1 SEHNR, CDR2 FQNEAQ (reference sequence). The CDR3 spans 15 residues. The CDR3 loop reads CASSDGDALGGGYTF. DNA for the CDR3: TGTGCCAGCAGCGATGGGGACGCTCTGGGGGGTGGCTACACCTTC.

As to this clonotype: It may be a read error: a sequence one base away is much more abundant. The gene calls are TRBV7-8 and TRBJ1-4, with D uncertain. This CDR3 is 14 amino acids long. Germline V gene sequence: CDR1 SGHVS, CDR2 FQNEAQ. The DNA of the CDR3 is TGTGCCGGCAGCTTAGAGCGGACTAATGAAAAACTGTTTTTT. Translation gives CAGSLERTNEKLFF.

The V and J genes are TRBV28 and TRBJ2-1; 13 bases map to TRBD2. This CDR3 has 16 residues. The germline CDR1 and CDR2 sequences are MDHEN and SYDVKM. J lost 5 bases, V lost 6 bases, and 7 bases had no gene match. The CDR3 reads CASSRPLAGGDNEQFF. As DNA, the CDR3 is TGTGCCAGCAGCCGCCCACTAGCGGGAGGGGACAATGAGCAGTTCTTC.